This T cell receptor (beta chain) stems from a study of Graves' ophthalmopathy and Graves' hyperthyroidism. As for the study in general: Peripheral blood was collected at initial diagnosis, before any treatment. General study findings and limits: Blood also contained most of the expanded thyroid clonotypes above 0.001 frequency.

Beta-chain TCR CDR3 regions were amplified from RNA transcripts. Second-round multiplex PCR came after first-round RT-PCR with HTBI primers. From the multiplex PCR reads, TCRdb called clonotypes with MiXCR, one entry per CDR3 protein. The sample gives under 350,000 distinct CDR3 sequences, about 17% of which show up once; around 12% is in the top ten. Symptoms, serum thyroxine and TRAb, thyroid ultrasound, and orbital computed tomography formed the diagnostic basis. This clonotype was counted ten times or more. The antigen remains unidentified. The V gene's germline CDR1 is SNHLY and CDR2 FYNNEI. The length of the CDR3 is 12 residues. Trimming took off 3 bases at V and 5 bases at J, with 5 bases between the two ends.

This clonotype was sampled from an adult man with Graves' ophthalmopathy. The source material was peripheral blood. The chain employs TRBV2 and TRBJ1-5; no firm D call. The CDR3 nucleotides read TGTGCCAGCAGTGACCAGCATCAGCCCCAGCATTTT. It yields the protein CASSDQHQPQHF. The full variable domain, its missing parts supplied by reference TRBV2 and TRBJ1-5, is EPEVTQTPSHQVTQMGQEVILRCVPISNHLYFYWYRQILGQKVEFLVSFYNNEISEKSEIFDDQFSVERPDGSNFTLKIRSTKLEDSAMYFCASSDQHQPQHFGDGTRLSIL.